The sequence of this T cell receptor beta chain was determined in a study of control samples from healthy donors and cancer patients. Generated by immunoSEQ multiplex PCR, the TCRdb table keeps only in-frame clones and is missing some. The sample includes about 99,000 clones, approximately 90% of them seen just once. This CDR3 has 15 residues. Germline assignment: CDR1 LNHDA and CDR2 SQIVND (reference sequence). V was clipped by 6 bases and J by 5 bases, with 17 bases between them. The sample comprised PBMCs. This sequence was found in a man aged 60-69 years with lung cancer. The J gene is TRBJ1-5, the V gene TRBV19; tentatively, D is TRBD1 (6 bases). The CDR3 reads CASRIQGDWDQPQHF. The DNA for the CDR3 is TGTGCCAGTAGGATACAGGGTGATTGGGATCAGCCCCAGCATTTT. Drawing the rest from reference TRBV19 and TRBJ1-5, the complete variable domain is DGGITQSPKYLFRKEGQNVTLSCEQNLNHDAMYWYRQDPGQGLRLIYYSQIVNDFQKGDIAEGYSVSREKKESFPLTVTSAQKNPTAFYLCASRIQGDWDQPQHFGDGTRLSIL.